This T cell receptor (beta chain) was documented in a study of shared clonotypes between healthy human individuals. For the study at large: The composition of the donors was a couple of women and a few men aged 18 to 49.

V shed 8 bases and J shed 5 bases, with 7 bases lying between them. The CDR3 is 11 residues long. Germline V gene data show CDR1 as SGHVS and CDR2 as FNYEAQ. The naive CD8 fraction comprised CD45RO-negative cells positively selected for CCR7 and excluded terminally differentiated effector memory CD45RA+ cells. Sequencing used immunoSEQ multiplex PCR; TCRdb keeps in-frame clones, though not all of them. The table has around 2.1 million clones, under 95% seen once. Concerning this clone: As yet, its antigen is unknown.

Findings and limits, study-wide: The study sampled only blood, and tissue repertoires likely differ. Naive subsets generally had larger estimated richness than memory subsets. Non-shared clonotypes were found to have lower generation probabilities than the clonotypes that were shared by all four of the sorted-subset donors.

This sequence originates from a man between 18 and 35 years old in good health. Some clones in this sample may be carry-over from other donors' samples. The chain joins TRBV7-6 to TRBJ1-5, with D maybe TRBD1 (5 bases). Sequenced sample: naive CD8+ T cells from PBMCs. The CDR3 DNA follows: TGTGCCAGCGGGGCGGATCAGCCCCAGCATTTT. It translates to CASGADQPQHF.